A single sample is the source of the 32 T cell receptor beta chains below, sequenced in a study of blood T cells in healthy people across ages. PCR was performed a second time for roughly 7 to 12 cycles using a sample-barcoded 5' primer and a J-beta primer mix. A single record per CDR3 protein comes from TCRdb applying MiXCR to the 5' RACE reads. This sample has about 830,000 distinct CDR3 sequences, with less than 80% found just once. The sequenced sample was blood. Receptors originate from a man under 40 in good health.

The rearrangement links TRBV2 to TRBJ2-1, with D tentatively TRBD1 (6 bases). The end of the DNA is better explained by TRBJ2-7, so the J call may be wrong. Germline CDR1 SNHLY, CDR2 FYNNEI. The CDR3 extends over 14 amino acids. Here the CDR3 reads CASDPGHSYNEQYF. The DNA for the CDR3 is TGTGCCAGCGACCCGGGACACAGCTACAATGAGCAGTACTTC.

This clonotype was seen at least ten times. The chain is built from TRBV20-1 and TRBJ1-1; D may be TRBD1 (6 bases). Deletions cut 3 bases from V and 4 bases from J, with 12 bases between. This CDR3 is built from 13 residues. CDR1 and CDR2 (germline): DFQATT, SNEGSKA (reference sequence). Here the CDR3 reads CSASRDTSTEAFF. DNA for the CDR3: TGCAGTGCTAGCAGGGACACCTCCACTGAAGCTTTCTTT.

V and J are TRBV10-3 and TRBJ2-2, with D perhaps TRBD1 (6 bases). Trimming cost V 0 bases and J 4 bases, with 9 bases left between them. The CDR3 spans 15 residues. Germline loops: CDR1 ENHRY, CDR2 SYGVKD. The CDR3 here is CAISESTGATGELFF. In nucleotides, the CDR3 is TGTGCCATCAGTGAGTCGACAGGAGCCACCGGGGAGCTGTTTTTT.

The CDR3 protein is CASSERTGQDYGYTF. The CDR3 DNA sequence: TGTGCCAGCAGTGAGAGAACAGGGCAGGACTATGGCTACACCTTC. This chain joins TRBV6-1 and TRBJ1-2, with a tentative D call TRBD1 (6 bases). Germline V gene data show CDR1 as MNHNS and CDR2 as SASEGT. This CDR3 has 15 amino acids. V lost 3 bases and J 3 bases, leaving 14 bases between the germline ends.

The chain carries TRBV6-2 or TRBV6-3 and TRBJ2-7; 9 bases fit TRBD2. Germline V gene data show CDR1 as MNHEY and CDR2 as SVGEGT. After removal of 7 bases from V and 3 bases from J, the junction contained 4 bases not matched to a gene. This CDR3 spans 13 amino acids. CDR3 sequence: CASMPSGVYEQYF. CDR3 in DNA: TGTGCCAGCATGCCTAGCGGGGTCTACGAGCAGTACTTC.

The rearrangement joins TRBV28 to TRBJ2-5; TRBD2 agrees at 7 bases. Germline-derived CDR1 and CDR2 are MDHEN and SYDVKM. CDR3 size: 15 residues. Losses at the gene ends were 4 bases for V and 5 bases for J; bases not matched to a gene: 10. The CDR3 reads CASSSRGRGDETQYF. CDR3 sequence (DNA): TGTGCCAGCAGTTCTCGGGGACGGGGGGACGAGACCCAGTACTTC. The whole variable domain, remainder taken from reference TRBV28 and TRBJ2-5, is DVKVTQSSRYLVKRTGEKVFLECVQDMDHENMFWYRQDPGLGLRLIYFSYDVKMKEKGDIPEGYSVSREKKERFSLILESASTNQTSMYLCASSSRGRGDETQYFGPGTRLLVL.

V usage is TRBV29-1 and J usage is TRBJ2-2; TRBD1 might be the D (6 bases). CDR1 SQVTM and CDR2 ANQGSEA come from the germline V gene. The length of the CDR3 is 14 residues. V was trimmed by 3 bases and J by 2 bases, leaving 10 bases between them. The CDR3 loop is CSVEGAFNTGELFF. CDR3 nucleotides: TGCAGCGTTGAGGGGGCATTCAACACCGGGGAGCTGTTTTTT.

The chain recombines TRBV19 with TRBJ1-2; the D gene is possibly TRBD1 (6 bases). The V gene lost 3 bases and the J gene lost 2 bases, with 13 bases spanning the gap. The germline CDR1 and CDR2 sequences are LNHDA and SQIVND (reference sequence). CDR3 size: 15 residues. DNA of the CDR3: TGTGCCAGTAGTATCAAGGGGACAAACAACTATGGCTACACCTTC. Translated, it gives CASSIKGTNNYGYTF.

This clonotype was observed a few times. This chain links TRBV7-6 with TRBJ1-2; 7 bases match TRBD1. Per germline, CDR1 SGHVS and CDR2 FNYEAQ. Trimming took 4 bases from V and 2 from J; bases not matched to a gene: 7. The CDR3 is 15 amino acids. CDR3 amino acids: CASSSRQGTNYGYTF. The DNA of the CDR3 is TGTGCCAGCAGCTCCCGACAGGGAACCAACTATGGCTACACCTTC.

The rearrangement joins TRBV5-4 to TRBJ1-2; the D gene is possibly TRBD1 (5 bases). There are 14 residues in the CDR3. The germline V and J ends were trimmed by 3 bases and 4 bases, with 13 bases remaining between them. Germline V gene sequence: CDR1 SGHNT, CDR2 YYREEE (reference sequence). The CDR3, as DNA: TGTGCCAGCAGCTCCTATGACAGTCCCTATGGCTACACCTTC. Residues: CASSSYDSPYGYTF.

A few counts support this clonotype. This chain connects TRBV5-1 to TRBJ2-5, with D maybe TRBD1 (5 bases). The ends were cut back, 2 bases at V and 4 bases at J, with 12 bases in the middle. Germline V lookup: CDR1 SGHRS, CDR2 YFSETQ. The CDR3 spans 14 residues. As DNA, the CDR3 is TGCGCCAGCAGCTTAGACAGAGAGGTAGAGACCCAGTACTTC. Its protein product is CASSLDREVETQYF.

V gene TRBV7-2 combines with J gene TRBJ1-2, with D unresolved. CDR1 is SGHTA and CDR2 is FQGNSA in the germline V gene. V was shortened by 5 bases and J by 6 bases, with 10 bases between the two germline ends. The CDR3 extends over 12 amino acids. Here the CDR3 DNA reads TGTGCCAGCAGCCTTCGGGAGAATGGCTACACCTTC. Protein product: CASSLRENGYTF. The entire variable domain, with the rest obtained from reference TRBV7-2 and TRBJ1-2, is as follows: GAGVSQSPSNKVTEKGKDVELRCDPISGHTALYWYRQSLGQGLEFLIYFQGNSAPDKSGLPSDRFSAERTGGSVSTLTIQRTQQEDSAVYLCASSLRENGYTFGSGTRLTVV.

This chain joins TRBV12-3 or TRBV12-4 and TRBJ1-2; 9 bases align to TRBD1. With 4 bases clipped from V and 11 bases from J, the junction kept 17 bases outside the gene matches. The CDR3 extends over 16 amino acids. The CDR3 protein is CASSSSLGTGPLFYTF. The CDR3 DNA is TGTGCCAGCAGTTCTTCCCTCGGGACAGGGCCCCTTTTTTACACCTTC.

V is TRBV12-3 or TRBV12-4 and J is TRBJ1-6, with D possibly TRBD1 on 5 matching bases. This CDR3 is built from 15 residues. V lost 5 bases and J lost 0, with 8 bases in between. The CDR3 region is CASSTQGSYNSPLHF. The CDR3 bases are TGTGCCAGCAGTACCCAGGGCTCCTATAATTCACCCCTCCACTTT.

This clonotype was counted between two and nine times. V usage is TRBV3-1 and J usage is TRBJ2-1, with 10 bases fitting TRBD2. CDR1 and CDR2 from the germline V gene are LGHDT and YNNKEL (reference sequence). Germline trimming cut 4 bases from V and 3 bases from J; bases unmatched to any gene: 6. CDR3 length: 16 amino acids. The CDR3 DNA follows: TGTGCCAGCAGCCCGCAAGCTAGCGGGGGCTACAATGAGCAGTTCTTC. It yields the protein CASSPQASGGYNEQFF.

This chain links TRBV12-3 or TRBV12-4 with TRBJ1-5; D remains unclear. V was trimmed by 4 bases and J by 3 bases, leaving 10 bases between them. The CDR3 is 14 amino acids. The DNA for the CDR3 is TGTGCCAGCAGTTACCGGGATTTCAATCAGCCCCAGCATTTT. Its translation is CASSYRDFNQPQHF.

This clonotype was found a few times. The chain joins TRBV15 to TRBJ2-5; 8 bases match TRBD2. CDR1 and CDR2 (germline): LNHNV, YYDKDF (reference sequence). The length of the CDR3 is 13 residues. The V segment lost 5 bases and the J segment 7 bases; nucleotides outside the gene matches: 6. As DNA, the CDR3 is TGTGCCACCAGCGACGGACTAGCTTGGACCCAGTACTTC. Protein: CATSDGLAWTQYF.

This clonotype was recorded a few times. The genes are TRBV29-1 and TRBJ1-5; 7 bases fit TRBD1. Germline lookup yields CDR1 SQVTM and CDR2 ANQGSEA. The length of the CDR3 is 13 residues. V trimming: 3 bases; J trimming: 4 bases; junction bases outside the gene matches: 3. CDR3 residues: CSVEGQPNQPQHF. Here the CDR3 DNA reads TGCAGCGTTGAGGGACAGCCTAATCAGCCCCAGCATTTT.

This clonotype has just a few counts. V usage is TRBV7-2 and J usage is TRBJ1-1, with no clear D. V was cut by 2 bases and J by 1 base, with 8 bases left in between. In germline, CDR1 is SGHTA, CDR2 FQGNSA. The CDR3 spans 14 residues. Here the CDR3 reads CASSLYTGNTEAFF. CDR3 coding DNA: TGTGCCAGCAGCTTATATACTGGGAACACTGAAGCTTTCTTT. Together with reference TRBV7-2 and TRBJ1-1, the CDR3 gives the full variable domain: GAGVSQSPSNKVTEKGKDVELRCDPISGHTALYWYRQSLGQGLEFLIYFQGNSAPDKSGLPSDRFSAERTGGSVSTLTIQRTQQEDSAVYLCASSLYTGNTEAFFGQGTRLTVV.

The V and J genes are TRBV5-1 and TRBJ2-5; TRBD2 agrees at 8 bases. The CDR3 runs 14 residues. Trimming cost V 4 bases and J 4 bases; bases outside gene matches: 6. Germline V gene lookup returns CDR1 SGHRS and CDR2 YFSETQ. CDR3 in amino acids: CASSGTSGPETQYF. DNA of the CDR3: TGCGCCAGCAGCGGTACTAGCGGTCCAGAGACCCAGTACTTC.

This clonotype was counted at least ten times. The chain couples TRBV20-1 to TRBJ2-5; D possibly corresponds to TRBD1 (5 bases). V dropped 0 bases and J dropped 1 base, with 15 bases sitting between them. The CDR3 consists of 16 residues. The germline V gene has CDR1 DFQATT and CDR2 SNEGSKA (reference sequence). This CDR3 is CSARDRGEALQETQYF. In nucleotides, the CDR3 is TGCAGTGCTAGAGATAGGGGCGAGGCACTCCAAGAGACCCAGTACTTC.

CDR3 region: CASSLDWERVYGYTF. In DNA, the CDR3 is TGCGCCAGCAGCTTGGATTGGGAGAGGGTATATGGCTACACCTTC. The gene calls are TRBV5-1 and TRBJ1-2; D unresolved. This CDR3 has 15 amino acids. Germline CDR1 and CDR2: SGHRS and YFSETQ. Trimming left V 0 bases short and J 5 bases short, with 14 bases between.

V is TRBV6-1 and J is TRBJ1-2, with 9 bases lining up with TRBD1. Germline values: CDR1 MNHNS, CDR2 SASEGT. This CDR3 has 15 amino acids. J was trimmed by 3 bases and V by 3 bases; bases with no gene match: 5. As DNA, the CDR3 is TGTGCCAGCAGTGACTGGGACAGGGAGGACTATGGCTACACCTTC. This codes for CASSDWDREDYGYTF.

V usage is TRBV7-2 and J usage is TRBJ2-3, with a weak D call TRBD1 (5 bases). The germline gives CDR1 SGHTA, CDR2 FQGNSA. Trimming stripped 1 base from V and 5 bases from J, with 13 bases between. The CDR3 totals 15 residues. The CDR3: CASSLVSRVEDTQYF. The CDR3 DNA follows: TGTGCCAGCAGCTTAGTCAGCAGGGTCGAAGATACGCAGTATTTT.

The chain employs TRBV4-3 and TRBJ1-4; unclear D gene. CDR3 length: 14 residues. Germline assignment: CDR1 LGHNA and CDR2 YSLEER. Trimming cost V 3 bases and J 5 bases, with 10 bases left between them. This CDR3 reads CASSQQTENEKLFF. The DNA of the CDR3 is TGCGCCAGCAGCCAGCAGACCGAAAATGAAAAACTGTTTTTT.

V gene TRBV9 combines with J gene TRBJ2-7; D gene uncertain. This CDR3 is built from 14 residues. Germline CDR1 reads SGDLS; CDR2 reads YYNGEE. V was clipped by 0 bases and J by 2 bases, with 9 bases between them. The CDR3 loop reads CASSVEGQTYEQYF. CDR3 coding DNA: TGTGCCAGCAGCGTAGAAGGCCAGACCTACGAGCAGTACTTC.

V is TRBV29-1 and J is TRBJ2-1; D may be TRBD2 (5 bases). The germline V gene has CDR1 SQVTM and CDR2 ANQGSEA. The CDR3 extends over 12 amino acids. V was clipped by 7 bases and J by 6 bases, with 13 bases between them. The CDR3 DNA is TGCAGCGCCCTGACTACCCCCAATGAGCAGTTCTTC. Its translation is CSALTTPNEQFF.

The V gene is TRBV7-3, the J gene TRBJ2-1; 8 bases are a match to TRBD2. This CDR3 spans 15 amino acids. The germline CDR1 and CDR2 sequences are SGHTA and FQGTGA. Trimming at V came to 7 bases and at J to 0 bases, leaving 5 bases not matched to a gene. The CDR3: CASNSLAASYNEQFF. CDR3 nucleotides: TGTGCCAGCAACTCACTAGCGGCCTCCTACAATGAGCAGTTCTTC. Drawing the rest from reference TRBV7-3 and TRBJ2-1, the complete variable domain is GAGVSQTPSNKVTEKGKYVELRCDPISGHTALYWYRQSLGQGPEFLIYFQGTGAADDSGLPNDRFFAVRPEGSVSTLKIQRTERGDSAVYLCASNSLAASYNEQFFGPGTRLTVL.

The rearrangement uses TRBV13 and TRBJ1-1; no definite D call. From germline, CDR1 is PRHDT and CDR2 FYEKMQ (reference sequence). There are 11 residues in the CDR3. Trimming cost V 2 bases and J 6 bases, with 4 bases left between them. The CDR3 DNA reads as TGTGCCAGCAGCTTAACCTCTGAAGCTTTCTTT. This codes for CASSLTSEAFF.

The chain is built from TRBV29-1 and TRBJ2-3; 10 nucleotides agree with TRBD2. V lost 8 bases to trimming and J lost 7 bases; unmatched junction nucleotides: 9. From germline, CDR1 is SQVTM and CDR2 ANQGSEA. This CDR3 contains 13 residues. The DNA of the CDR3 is TGCAGCATCGAGACTAGCGGGTTGAATACGCAGTATTTT. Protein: CSIETSGLNTQYF.

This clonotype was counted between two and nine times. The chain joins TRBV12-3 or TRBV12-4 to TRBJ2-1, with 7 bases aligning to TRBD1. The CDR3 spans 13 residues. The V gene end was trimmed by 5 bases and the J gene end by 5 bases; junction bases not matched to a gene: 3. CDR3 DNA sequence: TGTGCCAGCAGTCGGGACAGCAACAATGAGCAGTTCTTC. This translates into CASSRDSNNEQFF.

CDR3 amino acids: CASSETPLRDSFFPYEQYF. The CDR3 DNA sequence: TGTGCCAGCAGCGAGACCCCCCTCCGGGACTCCTTCTTCCCCTACGAGCAGTACTTC. The J gene is TRBJ2-7, the V gene TRBV9, with D possibly being TRBD2 (6 bases). The germline V gene encodes CDR1 SGDLS and CDR2 YYNGEE. The CDR3 has 19 residues. Trimming removed 3 bases from V and 2 bases from J, with 27 bases in between.